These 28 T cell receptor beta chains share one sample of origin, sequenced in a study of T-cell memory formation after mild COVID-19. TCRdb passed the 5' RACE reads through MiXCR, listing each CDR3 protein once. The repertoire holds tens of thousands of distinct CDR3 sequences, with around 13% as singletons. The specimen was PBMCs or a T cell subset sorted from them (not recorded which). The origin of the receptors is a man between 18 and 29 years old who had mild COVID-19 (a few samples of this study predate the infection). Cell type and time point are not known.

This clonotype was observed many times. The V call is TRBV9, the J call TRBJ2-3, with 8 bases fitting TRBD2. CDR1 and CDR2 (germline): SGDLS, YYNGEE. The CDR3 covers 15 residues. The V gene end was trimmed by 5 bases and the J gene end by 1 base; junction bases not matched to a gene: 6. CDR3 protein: CASSVGSGGTDTQYF. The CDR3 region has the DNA TGTGCCAGCAGTGTGGGTAGCGGGGGCACAGATACGCAGTATTTT.

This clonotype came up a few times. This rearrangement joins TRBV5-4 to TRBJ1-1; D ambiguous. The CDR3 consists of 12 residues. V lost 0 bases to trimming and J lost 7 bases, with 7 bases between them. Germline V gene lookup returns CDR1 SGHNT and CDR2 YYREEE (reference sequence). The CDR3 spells CASSLESLEAFF. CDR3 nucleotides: TGTGCCAGCAGCTTGGAGTCACTTGAAGCTTTCTTT.

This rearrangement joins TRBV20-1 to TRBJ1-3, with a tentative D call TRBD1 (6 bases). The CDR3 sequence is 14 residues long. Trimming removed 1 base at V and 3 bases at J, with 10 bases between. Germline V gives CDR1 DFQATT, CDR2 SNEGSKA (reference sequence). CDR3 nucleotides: TGCAGTGCTAGAGCAGGGGCAGTTGGAAACACCATATATTTT. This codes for CSARAGAVGNTIYF.

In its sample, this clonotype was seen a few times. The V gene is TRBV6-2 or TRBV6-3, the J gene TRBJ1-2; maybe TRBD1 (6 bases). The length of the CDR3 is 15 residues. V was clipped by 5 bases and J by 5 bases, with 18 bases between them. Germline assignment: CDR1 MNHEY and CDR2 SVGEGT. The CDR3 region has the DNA TGTGCCAGCAGTCGCCCGACCCCCGGACAGTATGGCTACACCTTC. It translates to CASSRPTPGQYGYTF.

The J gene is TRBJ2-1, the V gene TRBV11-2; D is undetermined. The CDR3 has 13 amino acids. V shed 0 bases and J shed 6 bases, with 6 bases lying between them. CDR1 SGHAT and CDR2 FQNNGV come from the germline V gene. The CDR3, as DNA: TGTGCCAGCAGCTTAGAGGTCAGCAATGAGCAGTTCTTC. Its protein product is CASSLEVSNEQFF.

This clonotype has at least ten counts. The CDR3 DNA reads TGTGCCAGCAGCTTCTCTACCTACGAGCAGTACTTC. This gives the protein CASSFSTYEQYF. The J gene is TRBJ2-7, the V gene TRBV5-6; D gene unclear. The germline V gene has CDR1 SGHDT and CDR2 YYEEEE. The CDR3 consists of 12 residues. V lost 2 bases to trimming and J lost 2 bases, with 5 bases between them.

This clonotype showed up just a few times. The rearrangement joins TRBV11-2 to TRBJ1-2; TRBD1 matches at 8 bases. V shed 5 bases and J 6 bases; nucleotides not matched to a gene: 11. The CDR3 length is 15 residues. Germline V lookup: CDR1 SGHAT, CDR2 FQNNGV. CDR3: CASSPTYDRGNGYTF. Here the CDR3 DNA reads TGTGCCAGCAGCCCGACTTACGACAGGGGAAATGGCTACACCTTC.

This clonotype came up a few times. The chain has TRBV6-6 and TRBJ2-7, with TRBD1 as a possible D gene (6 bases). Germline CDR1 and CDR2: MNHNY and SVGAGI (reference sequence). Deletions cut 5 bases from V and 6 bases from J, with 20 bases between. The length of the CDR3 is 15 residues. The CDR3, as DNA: TGTGCCAGCAGTCCACCGGACAGACCCTTAGGCGAGCAGTACTTC. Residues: CASSPPDRPLGEQYF.

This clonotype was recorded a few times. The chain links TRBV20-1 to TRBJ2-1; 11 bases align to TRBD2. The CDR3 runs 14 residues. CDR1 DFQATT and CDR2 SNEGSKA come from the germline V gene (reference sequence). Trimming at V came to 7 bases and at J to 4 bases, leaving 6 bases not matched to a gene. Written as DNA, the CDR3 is TGCAGTGTCCCGGGACTAGCGGTTTACAATGAGCAGTTCTTC. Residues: CSVPGLAVYNEQFF.

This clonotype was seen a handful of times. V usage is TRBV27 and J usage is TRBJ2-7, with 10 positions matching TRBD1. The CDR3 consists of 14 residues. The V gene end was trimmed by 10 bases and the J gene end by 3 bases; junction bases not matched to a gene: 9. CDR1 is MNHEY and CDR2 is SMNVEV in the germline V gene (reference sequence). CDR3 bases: TGTGCCACTTCGGCCGGGACAGGGGACTACGAGCAGTACGTC. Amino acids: CATSAGTGDYEQYV.

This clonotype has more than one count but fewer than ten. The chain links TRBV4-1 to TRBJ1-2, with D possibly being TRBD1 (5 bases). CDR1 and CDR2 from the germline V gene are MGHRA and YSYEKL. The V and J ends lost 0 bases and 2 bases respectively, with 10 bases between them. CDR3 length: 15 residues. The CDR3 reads CASSQEGRLNYGYTF. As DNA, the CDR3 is TGCGCCAGCAGCCAAGAGGGACGTCTCAACTATGGCTACACCTTC.

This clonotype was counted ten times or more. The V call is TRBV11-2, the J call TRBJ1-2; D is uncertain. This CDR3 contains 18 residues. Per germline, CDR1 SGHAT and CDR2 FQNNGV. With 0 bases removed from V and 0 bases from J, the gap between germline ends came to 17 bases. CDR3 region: CASSLDPFLGRPNYGYTF. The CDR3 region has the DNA TGTGCCAGCAGCTTAGATCCCTTCTTAGGACGGCCTAACTATGGCTACACCTTC.

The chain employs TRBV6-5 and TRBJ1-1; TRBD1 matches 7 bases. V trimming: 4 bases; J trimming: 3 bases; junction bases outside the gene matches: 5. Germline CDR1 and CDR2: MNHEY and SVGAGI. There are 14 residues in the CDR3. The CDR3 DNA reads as TGTGCCAGCAGTTCGACAGGGATGTACACTGAAGCTTTCTTT. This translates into CASSSTGMYTEAFF.

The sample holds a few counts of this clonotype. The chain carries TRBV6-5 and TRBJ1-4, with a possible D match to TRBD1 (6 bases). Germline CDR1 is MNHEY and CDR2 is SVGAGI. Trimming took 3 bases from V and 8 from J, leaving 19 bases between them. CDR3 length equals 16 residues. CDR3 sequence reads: CASSYLAGEKEEKLFF. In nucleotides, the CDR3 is TGTGCCAGCAGTTATCTCGCAGGGGAGAAAGAAGAAAAACTGTTTTTT.

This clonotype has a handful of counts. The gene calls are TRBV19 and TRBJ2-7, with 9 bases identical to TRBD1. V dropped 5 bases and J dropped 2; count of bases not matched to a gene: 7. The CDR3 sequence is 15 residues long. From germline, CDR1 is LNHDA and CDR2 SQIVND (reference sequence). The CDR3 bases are TGTGCCAGTAGTGCCCCCTGGACAGGGGCCTACGAGCAGTACTTC. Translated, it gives CASSAPWTGAYEQYF.

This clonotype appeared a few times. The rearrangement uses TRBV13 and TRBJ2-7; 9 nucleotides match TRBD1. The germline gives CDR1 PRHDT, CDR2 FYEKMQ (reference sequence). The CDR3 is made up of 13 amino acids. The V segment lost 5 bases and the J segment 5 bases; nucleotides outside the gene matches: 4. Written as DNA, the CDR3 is TGTGCCAGCAGCCCGAGACAGGGGGACGAGCAGTACTTC. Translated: CASSPRQGDEQYF.

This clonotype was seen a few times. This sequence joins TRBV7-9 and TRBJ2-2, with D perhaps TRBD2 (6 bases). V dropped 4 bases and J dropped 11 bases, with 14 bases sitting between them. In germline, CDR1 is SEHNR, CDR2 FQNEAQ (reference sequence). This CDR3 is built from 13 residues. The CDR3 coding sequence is TGTGCCAGCAGCTCCACCGGGGGAAGAGAGCTGTTTTTT. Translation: CASSSTGGRELFF. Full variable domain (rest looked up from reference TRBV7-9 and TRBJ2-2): DTGVSQNPRHKITKRGQNVTFRCDPISEHNRLYWYRQTLGQGPEFLTYFQNEAQLEKSRLLSDRFSAERPKGSFSTLEIQRTEQGDSAMYLCASSSTGGRELFFGEGSRLTVL.

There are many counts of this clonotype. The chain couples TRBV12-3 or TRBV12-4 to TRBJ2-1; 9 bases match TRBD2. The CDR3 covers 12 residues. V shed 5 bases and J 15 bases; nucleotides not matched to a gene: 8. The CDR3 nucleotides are TGTGCCAGCAGTCCTAGCGGGGCCCTGGGGTTCTTC. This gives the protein CASSPSGALGFF.

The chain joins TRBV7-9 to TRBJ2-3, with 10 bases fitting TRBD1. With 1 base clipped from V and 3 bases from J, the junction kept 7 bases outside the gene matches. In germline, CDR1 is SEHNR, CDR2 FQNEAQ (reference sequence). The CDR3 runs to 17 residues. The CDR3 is CASSLVSQDRGTDTQYF. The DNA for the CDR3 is TGTGCCAGCAGCTTAGTATCCCAGGACAGGGGGACAGATACGCAGTATTTT.

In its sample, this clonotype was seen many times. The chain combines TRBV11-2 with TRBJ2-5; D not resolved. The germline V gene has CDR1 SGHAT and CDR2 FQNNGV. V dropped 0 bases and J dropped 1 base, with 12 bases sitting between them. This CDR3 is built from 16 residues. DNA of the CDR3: TGTGCCAGCAGCTTAGATCACGGGTACATCCAAGAGACCCAGTACTTC. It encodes CASSLDHGYIQETQYF.

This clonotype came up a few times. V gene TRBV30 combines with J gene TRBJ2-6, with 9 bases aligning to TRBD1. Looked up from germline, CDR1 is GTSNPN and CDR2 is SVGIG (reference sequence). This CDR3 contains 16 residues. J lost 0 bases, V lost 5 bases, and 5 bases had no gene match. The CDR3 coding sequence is TGTGCCTGGGCGGGACAGGGAACCTCTGGGGCCAACGTCCTGACTTTC. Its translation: CAWAGQGTSGANVLTF.

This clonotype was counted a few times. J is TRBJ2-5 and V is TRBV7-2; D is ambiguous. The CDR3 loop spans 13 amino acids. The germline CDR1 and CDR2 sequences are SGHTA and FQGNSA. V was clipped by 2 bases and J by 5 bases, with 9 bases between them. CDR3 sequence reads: CASSLWGSETQYF. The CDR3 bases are TGTGCCAGCAGCTTATGGGGTAGTGAGACCCAGTACTTC. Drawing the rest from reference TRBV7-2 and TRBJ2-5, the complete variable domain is GAGVSQSPSNKVTEKGKDVELRCDPISGHTALYWYRQSLGQGLEFLIYFQGNSAPDKSGLPSDRFSAERTGGSVSTLTIQRTQQEDSAVYLCASSLWGSETQYFGPGTRLLVL.

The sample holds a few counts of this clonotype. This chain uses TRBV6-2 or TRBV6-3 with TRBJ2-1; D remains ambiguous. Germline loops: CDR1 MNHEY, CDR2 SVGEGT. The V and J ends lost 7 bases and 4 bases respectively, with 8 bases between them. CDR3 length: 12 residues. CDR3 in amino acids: CASKTDYNEQFF. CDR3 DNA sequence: TGTGCCAGCAAAACAGATTACAATGAGCAGTTCTTC.

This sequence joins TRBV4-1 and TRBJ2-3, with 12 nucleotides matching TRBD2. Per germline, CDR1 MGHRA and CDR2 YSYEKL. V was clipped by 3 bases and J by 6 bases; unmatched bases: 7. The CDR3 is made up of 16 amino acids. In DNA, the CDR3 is TGCGCCAGCAGCCACACTAGCGGGGGGTTCCGGGATACGCAGTATTTT. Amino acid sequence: CASSHTSGGFRDTQYF.

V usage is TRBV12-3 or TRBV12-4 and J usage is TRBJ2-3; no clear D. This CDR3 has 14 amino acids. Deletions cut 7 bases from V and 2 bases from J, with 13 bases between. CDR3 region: CASTPEGITDTQYF. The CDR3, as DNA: TGTGCCAGCACCCCGGAAGGGATCACAGATACGCAGTATTTT.

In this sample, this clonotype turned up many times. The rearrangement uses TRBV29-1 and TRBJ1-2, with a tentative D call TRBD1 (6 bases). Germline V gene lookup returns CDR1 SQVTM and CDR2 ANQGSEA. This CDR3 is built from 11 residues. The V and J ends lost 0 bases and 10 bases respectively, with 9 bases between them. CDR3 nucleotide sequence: TGCAGCGTTGAAGACGGGGGCACCTACACCTTC. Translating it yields CSVEDGGTYTF. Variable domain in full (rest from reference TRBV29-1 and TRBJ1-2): SAVISQKPSRDICQRGTSLTIQCQVDSQVTMMFWYRQQPGQSLTLIATANQGSEATYESGFVIDKFPISRPNLTFSTLTVSNMSPEDSSIYLCSVEDGGTYTFGSGTRLTVV.

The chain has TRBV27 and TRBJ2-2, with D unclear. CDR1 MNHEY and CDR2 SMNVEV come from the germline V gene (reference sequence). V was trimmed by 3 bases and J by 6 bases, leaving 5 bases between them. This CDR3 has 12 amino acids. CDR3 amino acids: CASSLVAGELFF. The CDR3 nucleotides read TGTGCCAGCAGTTTGGTCGCCGGGGAGCTGTTTTTT.

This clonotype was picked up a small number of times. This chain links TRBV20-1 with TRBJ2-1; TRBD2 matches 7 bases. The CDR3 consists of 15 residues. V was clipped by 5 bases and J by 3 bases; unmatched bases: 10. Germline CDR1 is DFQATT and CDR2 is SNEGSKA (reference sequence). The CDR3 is CSAPLAGIDYNEQFF. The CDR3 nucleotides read TGCAGTGCTCCGTTAGCGGGCATAGACTACAATGAGCAGTTCTTC.